A single T cell receptor (beta chain) is shown here with its context. The antigen remains undetermined. A single record per CDR3 protein comes from TCRdb applying MiXCR to the 5' RACE reads. The repertoire holds several thousand distinct CDR3 sequences, with approximately 12% as singletons. The data are from a study of spatial heterogeneity in lung cancer. Time point defined: sample taken at primary tumor resection. This CDR3 is built from 12 residues. From germline, CDR1 is SQVTM and CDR2 ANQGSEA. The ends lost 6 bases at V and 6 bases at J; junction bases unmatched: 7. Overall study findings and caveats: Nonsynonymous mutations, ubiquitous and regional, were tracked respectively by counts of ubiquitous and regional expanded TCRs. For expanded intratumoral alpha and beta TCRs, counts tracked tumor mutation counts.

The chain uses TRBV29-1 and TRBJ2-7; TRBD1 matches 8 bases. The source of this sequence is a male donor with early-stage non-small cell lung cancer. The specimen comprised lung tumor tissue, sampled at surgery. DNA of the CDR3: TGCAGCGTCCGGACAGGGCTCTCCGAGCAGTACTTC. Amino acid sequence: CSVRTGLSEQYF.